The rows below give T cell receptor beta chains drawn from one sample of a study of cytomegalovirus exposure and HLA in healthy donors. Clones were read by immunoSEQ multiplex PCR, and TCRdb kept only the in-frame ones, dropping some. The table lists 100,000 to 150,000 clones, around 83% of them singletons, with around 3% in the top ten. The sample comprised PBMCs. These receptors originate from a young woman in good health and CMV-seropositive. Both conserved end residues are trimmed from each CDR3.

v_call,cdr3_aa
TRBV19,ASRTSGANVLT
TRBV30,AWSVGGEAF
TRBV10-2,ASRSGVDSNQPQH
TRBV6-5,ASSSSWTEPEAF
TRBV9,ASSVGGTGGTEAF
TRBV6-1,ASSAGGTGNTIY
TRBV5-1,ASSLMGGQETQY
TRBV2,ASRLTGSNNEKLF
TRBV19,ASSVSGGAAGELF
TRBV6-5,ASSYSGGLDEQY
TRBV20-1,SVNSQGEQY
TRBV4-1,ASSQVGRATHGYT
TRBV25-1,ASSESRRAGTEAF
TRBV14,ASSLGTSGASQY
TRBV5-1,ASSSTLTHSYNEQF
TRBV16,ASSPHSGGETQY
TRBV18,ASSLQTGDYEQF
TRBV6-5,ASSRQGKRTEAF
TRBV4-1,ASSLTTGGAGNEQF
TRBV2,ASTKAGGAGYGYT
TRBV7-9,SSSFQALDEQY
TRBV7-2,ASSPNDRGSNQPQH
TRBV2,ASRTSGTFTDTQY
TRBV11-2,ASSPSITTSYEQY
TRBV11-2,ASSLGKPSGVYEQF
TRBV27,ASSPENRGLRGYT
TRBV5-6,ASSLLAGGQEYTQY
TRBV2,AGRGLYGYT
TRBV7-3,ASSLMRGGAF